The 28 T cell receptor beta chains below come from one sample, sequenced in a study of cytomegalovirus exposure and HLA in healthy donors. TCRdb's table, derived via immunoSEQ multiplex PCR, lists solely in-frame clones and lacks some. In the table there are roughly 330,000 clones, roughly nine tenths of which are singletons. Sequenced: PBMCs. The receptors shown here come from a woman aged 25 to 39 in good health and CMV-seropositive.

The gene calls are TRBV28 and TRBJ1-2; no definite D call. Per germline, CDR1 MDHEN and CDR2 SYDVKM. The CDR3 is 14 residues long. The germline V and J ends were trimmed by 7 bases and 3 bases, with 15 bases remaining between them. The CDR3, as DNA: TGTGCCAGCACCGTTGCGCTACGGGACTATGGCTACACCTTC. Its translation is CASTVALRDYGYTF.

This sequence joins TRBV7-7 and TRBJ2-5; D is uncertain. This CDR3 spans 17 amino acids. Trimming removed 5 bases at V and 2 bases at J, with 21 bases between. The germline V gene encodes CDR1 SSHAT and CDR2 FNYEAQ (reference sequence). This chain's CDR3 is CASSMVWQKVGQETQYF. The CDR3 coding sequence is TGTGCCAGCAGCATGGTTTGGCAGAAGGTTGGGCAAGAGACCCAGTACTTC.

The chain couples TRBV6-5 to TRBJ2-1; TRBD1 is a possible D gene (5 bases). CDR3 length equals 13 residues. CDR1 and CDR2 from the germline V gene are MNHEY and SVGAGI. Trimming shortened V by 6 bases and J by 1 base, and 7 bases separated the two germline ends. CDR3 DNA: TGTGCCAGCAGCAGGGATTCCTACAATGAGCAGTTCTTC. Translating it yields CASSRDSYNEQFF.

The chain employs TRBV6-1 and TRBJ1-5; D possibly corresponds to TRBD1 (5 bases). Germline V gene lookup returns CDR1 MNHNS and CDR2 SASEGT. The CDR3 is 13 amino acids. Trimming left V 6 bases short and J 5 bases short, with 11 bases between. The CDR3 DNA is TGTGCCAGCAGAGGACACGTTGATCAGCCCCAGCATTTT. This gives the protein CASRGHVDQPQHF.

The rearrangement links TRBV28 to TRBJ2-7; TRBD2 matches at 12 bases. The CDR3 spans 17 residues. CDR1 is MDHEN and CDR2 is SYDVKM in the germline V gene. The V and J ends lost 2 bases and 4 bases, in that order; junction bases with no gene match: 9. The CDR3 DNA is TGTGCCAGCAGTTTACTAGCGGGGGGGGTGTTTAGTTACGAGCAGTACTTC. Its protein is CASSLLAGGVFSYEQYF. Variable domain in full (rest from reference TRBV28 and TRBJ2-7): DVKVTQSSRYLVKRTGEKVFLECVQDMDHENMFWYRQDPGLGLRLIYFSYDVKMKEKGDIPEGYSVSREKKERFSLILESASTNQTSMYLCASSLLAGGVFSYEQYFGPGTRLTVT.

The J gene is TRBJ2-3, the V gene TRBV29-1, with 14 bases lining up with TRBD2. Germline V gene lookup returns CDR1 SQVTM and CDR2 ANQGSEA. The junction had 3 bases not matched to a gene; V was cut back by 3 bases and J by 4 bases. The CDR3 totals 15 residues. The CDR3 bases are TGCAGCGTTGAGGGGACTAGCGGGAGTGCAGATACGCAGTATTTT. It specifies CSVEGTSGSADTQYF.

The V gene is TRBV10-1, the J gene TRBJ2-3; the D gene is possibly TRBD2 (5 bases). The germline V gene encodes CDR1 WNHNN and CDR2 SYGVQD (reference sequence). The germline V and J ends were trimmed by 0 bases and 1 base, with 11 bases remaining between them. The CDR3 is 16 amino acids. CDR3 in amino acids: CASSESERLGTDTQYF. The DNA of the CDR3 is TGCGCCAGCAGTGAGTCCGAGCGGCTAGGCACAGATACGCAGTATTTT.

The V gene is TRBV27, the J gene TRBJ2-7; D may correspond to TRBD1 or TRBD2 (5 bases each). V lost 5 bases and J lost 0, with 26 bases in between. The CDR3 runs to 19 residues. Germline lookup yields CDR1 MNHEY and CDR2 SMNVEV (reference sequence). As DNA, the CDR3 is TGTGCCAGCAGTACCAGAAACCCCATAACCGGGACCCACTCCTACGAGCAGTACTTC. Protein: CASSTRNPITGTHSYEQYF.

In nucleotides, the CDR3 is TGTGCCAGCAGTGAATATAAGGGCGGAGAGACCCAGTACTTC. It specifies CASSEYKGGETQYF. The chain couples TRBV25-1 to TRBJ2-5, with D hard to call. The length of the CDR3 is 14 residues. Trimming stripped 0 bases from V and 4 bases from J, with 9 bases between. CDR1 and CDR2 from the germline V gene are MGHDK and SYGVNS.

The J gene is TRBJ2-5, the V gene TRBV4-3; weak D call: TRBD2 (5 bases). Per the germline V gene, CDR1 is LGHNA and CDR2 is YSLEER. This CDR3 has 16 amino acids. Trimming removed 0 bases from V and 2 bases from J, with 13 bases in between. CDR3 nucleotides: TGCGCCAGCAGCCAAGAGTGGCTAGCCTCACAAGAGACCCAGTACTTC. Residues: CASSQEWLASQETQYF.

The chain recombines TRBV6-5 with TRBJ1-1; the match to TRBD1 covers 9 bases. The J segment lost 3 bases and the V segment lost 5 bases, leaving 7 bases of the junction unmatched. CDR3 length: 15 residues. CDR1 is MNHEY, CDR2 SVGAGI, per germline. The CDR3 here is CASSPNRGLDTEAFF. As DNA, the CDR3 is TGTGCCAGCAGTCCAAACAGGGGGCTGGACACTGAAGCTTTCTTT.

In its sample, this clone was seen once. The rearrangement links TRBV19 to TRBJ1-1, with D possibly matching TRBD1 (5 bases). With 4 bases removed from V and 0 bases from J, the gap between germline ends came to 21 bases. CDR1 and CDR2 (germline): LNHDA, SQIVND (reference sequence). The CDR3 has 18 residues. CDR3 bases: TGTGCCAGTAGTAGAAGCAGGGAGGTTTATGCCATGAACACTGAAGCTTTCTTT. It codes for CASSRSREVYAMNTEAFF.

The chain joins TRBV6-7 to TRBJ2-2; D call uncertain. TRBV6-7 is noted as an ORF with a role that remains uncertain. The V and J ends lost 6 bases and 3 bases respectively, with 23 bases between them. The CDR3 has 18 residues. The CDR3: CASSVETPERLYTGELFF. The CDR3 coding sequence is TGTGCCAGCAGCGTGGAAACCCCCGAGAGGTTATACACCGGGGAGCTGTTTTTT.

The CDR3 protein is CASSVWGSSYEQYF. CDR3 DNA: TGTGCCAGCAGCGTCTGGGGGAGCTCCTACGAGCAGTACTTC. The chain has TRBV9 and TRBJ2-7; tentatively, D is TRBD1 or TRBD2 (5 bases each). The CDR3 contains 14 residues. Trimming took off 2 bases at V and 0 bases at J, with 9 bases between the two ends. The germline gives CDR1 SGDLS, CDR2 YYNGEE.

CDR3 nucleotides: TGTGCCAGCAGCTCCGGGACAGATTCCTACGAGCAGTACTTC. Protein: CASSSGTDSYEQYF. The chain combines TRBV7-9 with TRBJ2-7, with TRBD1 identical over 7 bases. Germline V lookup: CDR1 SEHNR, CDR2 FQNEAQ (reference sequence). V lost 4 bases to trimming and J lost 1 base; unmatched junction nucleotides: 4. This CDR3 has 14 residues.

The genes are TRBV27 and TRBJ2-3; 12 bases line up with TRBD1. CDR1 is MNHEY, CDR2 SMNVEV, per germline (reference sequence). The CDR3 runs 18 residues. V gave up 1 base and J gave up 3 bases; unmatched junction bases: 8. CDR3 residues: CASSLLVRGQGATDTQYF. CDR3 DNA sequence: TGTGCCAGCAGTTTATTGGTGCGGGGACAGGGGGCAACAGATACGCAGTATTTT.

This chain connects TRBV27 to TRBJ2-3; maybe TRBD2 (5 bases). CDR1 is MNHEY, CDR2 SMNVEV, per germline (reference sequence). The V and J ends lost 8 bases and 5 bases respectively, with 8 bases between them. This CDR3 region has 11 residues. The CDR3 sequence is CASAGLDTQYF. In DNA form, the CDR3 reads TGTGCCAGCGCCGGACTAGATACGCAGTATTTT.

The chain has TRBV9 and TRBJ1-2; no clear D. V was clipped by 4 bases and J by 3 bases, with 7 bases between them. CDR1 and CDR2 from the germline V gene are SGDLS and YYNGEE. The CDR3 consists of 12 residues. The CDR3: CASSFGDYGYTF. The CDR3 region has the DNA TGTGCCAGCAGCTTCGGAGACTATGGCTACACCTTC.

The chain is built from TRBV27 and TRBJ2-2, with a weak D call TRBD1 (5 bases). The V and J ends lost 6 bases and 3 bases respectively, with 8 bases between them. Germline V gives CDR1 MNHEY, CDR2 SMNVEV (reference sequence). The CDR3 runs to 13 residues. CDR3 in amino acids: CASSSGYTGELFF. For the CDR3, the DNA is TGTGCCAGCAGCTCAGGGTACACCGGGGAGCTGTTTTTT.

A few counts support this clone. The chain links TRBV2 to TRBJ2-3, with TRBD1 identical over 9 bases. The germline V gene encodes CDR1 SNHLY and CDR2 FYNNEI. CDR3 length: 15 residues. J gave up 2 bases and V 2 bases, and 2 bases lay outside the gene matches. The CDR3 DNA sequence: TGTGCCAGCAGTGAAACAGGGGGCATCACAGATACGCAGTATTTT. Protein product: CASSETGGITDTQYF.

The DNA of the CDR3 is TGTGCCAGCAGCGATCGGACAGGCTATTTAGATACGCAGTATTTT. Protein sequence: CASSDRTGYLDTQYF. V gene TRBV9 combines with J gene TRBJ2-3, with 7 bases lining up with TRBD1. The CDR3 is made up of 15 amino acids. CDR1 SGDLS and CDR2 YYNGEE come from the germline V gene. V lost 3 bases, J lost 5 bases, and 9 bases stayed unmatched.

J is TRBJ2-3 and V is TRBV30; D uncertain. Trimming took off 3 bases at V and 6 bases at J, with 10 bases between the two ends. CDR1 and CDR2 from the germline V gene are GTSNPN and SVGIG (reference sequence). This CDR3 region has 12 residues. The chain's CDR3 is CAWRLVGDTQYF. As DNA, the CDR3 is TGTGCCTGGAGATTAGTCGGGGATACGCAGTATTTT.

V gene TRBV4-1 combines with J gene TRBJ2-3; 15 bases align to TRBD2. The junction had 5 bases not matched to a gene; V was cut back by 6 bases and J by 1 base. CDR3 length: 17 residues. Germline V gene lookup returns CDR1 MGHRA and CDR2 YSYEKL. CDR3 nucleotide sequence: TGCGCCAGCAGACGGACTAGCGGGGGGGTTGGCACAGATACGCAGTATTTT. It encodes CASRRTSGGVGTDTQYF.

The J gene is TRBJ2-1, the V gene TRBV12-5, with 11 bases that match TRBD1. Germline CDR1 LGHNT, CDR2 FRNRAP. V gave up 6 bases and J gave up 9 bases; unmatched junction bases: 4. The CDR3 spans 13 residues. The CDR3 sequence is CASGVGTGGEQFF. CDR3 sequence (DNA): TGTGCTAGTGGCGTGGGGACAGGGGGTGAGCAGTTCTTC.

This clone was observed a single time. The V and J genes are TRBV4-3 and TRBJ1-1, with TRBD1 identical over 10 bases. Germline-derived CDR1 and CDR2 are LGHNA and YSLEER. The V and J ends lost 3 bases and 7 bases, in that order; junction bases with no gene match: 5. The CDR3 totals 14 residues. CDR3 amino acids: CASSQGTGAVEAFF. The CDR3 coding sequence is TGCGCCAGCAGCCAGGGGACAGGGGCGGTTGAAGCTTTCTTT.

The rearrangement links TRBV4-3 to TRBJ2-7; D is possibly TRBD1 (5 bases). V was pared by 1 base and J by 3 bases, with 16 bases between. This CDR3 has 16 amino acids. Germline V CDR1 and CDR2: LGHNA, YSLEER. CDR3 loop: CASSQALFPDIYEQYF. CDR3 DNA sequence: TGCGCCAGCAGCCAAGCTCTGTTCCCGGACATCTACGAGCAGTACTTC.

The chain joins TRBV30 to TRBJ1-1; D may be TRBD1 (6 bases). Germline loops: CDR1 GTSNPN, CDR2 SVGIG (reference sequence). V was shortened by 0 bases and J by 7 bases, with 12 bases between the two germline ends. The CDR3 length is 13 residues. CDR3 nucleotides: TGTGCCTGGAGTGTAGGAGGGGGAGTTGAAGCTTTCTTT. Translating gives CAWSVGGGVEAFF.

The chain recombines TRBV7-2 with TRBJ2-1, with D maybe TRBD2 (6 bases). V shed 4 bases and J shed 12 bases, with 10 bases lying between them. This CDR3 contains 11 residues. CDR1 and CDR2 (germline): SGHTA, FQGNSA. This CDR3 reads CASSSGVGQFF. Written as DNA, the CDR3 is TGTGCCAGCAGCTCGGGGGTGGGGCAGTTCTTC.